These 16 T cell receptor beta chains were sequenced from one sample in a study of T cell repertoires in ileal Crohn's disease. Sequenced by immunoSEQ multiplex PCR; TCRdb stores in-frame clones only, minus some. The sample shows around 9,900 clones, roughly 78% of them seen only once. Time point noted: neoterminal ileum biopsy at postoperative endoscopy, about 6 months after surgery. Sequenced material: ileal tissue. These TCRs come from an adult with Crohn's disease.

The chain carries TRBV18 and TRBJ2-7; 8 bases map to TRBD2. CDR3 length equals 15 residues. V dropped 3 bases and J dropped 2; count of bases not matched to a gene: 6. Germline CDR1 KGHSH, CDR2 LQKENI. The CDR3 is CASSPGRGGTYEQYF. The CDR3 DNA reads TGTGCCAGCTCACCTGGCCGGGGGGGGACCTACGAGCAGTACTTC. Filled out from reference TRBV18 and TRBJ2-7, the complete variable domain reads NAGVMQNPRHLVRRRGQEARLRCSPMKGHSHVYWYRQLPEEGLKFMVYLQKENIIDESGMPKERFSAEFPKEGPSILRIQQVVRGDSAAYFCASSPGRGGTYEQYFGPGTRLTVT.

This clone has only a few counts. This chain's CDR3 is CASSPGGFSYEQYF. As DNA, the CDR3 is TGCGCCAGCAGCCCTGGGGGGTTTTCCTACGAGCAGTACTTC. The chain links TRBV5-1 to TRBJ2-7; tentative D call: TRBD2 (6 bases). The CDR3 contains 14 residues. CDR1 is SGHRS, CDR2 YFSETQ, per germline. V was cut by 4 bases and J by 1 base, with 12 bases left in between.

The rearrangement links TRBV6-1 to TRBJ1-3, with a tentative D call TRBD1 (6 bases). The V end was cut by 0 bases, the J end by 5 bases, with 17 bases between. The CDR3 sequence is 17 residues long. Germline CDR1 and CDR2: MNHNS and SASEGT. CDR3 sequence (DNA): TGTGCCAGCAGTGAAGCGCTTGGACAGATCCTGAGAAACACCATATATTTT. Amino acids: CASSEALGQILRNTIYF.

The chain uses TRBV7-9 and TRBJ1-6, with D perhaps TRBD1 (6 bases). In germline, CDR1 is SEHNR, CDR2 FQNEAQ (reference sequence). Trimming pared 5 bases from V and 10 bases from J, leaving 15 bases between. The CDR3 has 14 residues. This chain's CDR3 is CASSRDGGQSPLHF. The CDR3 DNA reads TGTGCCAGCAGCCGGGACGGGGGGCAATCACCCCTCCACTTT.

This chain joins TRBV27 and TRBJ1-1; D remains unclear. CDR1 and CDR2 from the germline V gene are MNHEY and SMNVEV (reference sequence). V lost 6 bases to trimming and J lost 1 base, with 9 bases between them. This CDR3 is built from 13 residues. The chain's CDR3 is CASRIHGNTEAFF. The CDR3 nucleotides read TGTGCCAGCAGAATACATGGGAACACTGAAGCTTTCTTT.

The genes are TRBV5-1 and TRBJ2-3; 14 bases align to TRBD2. CDR3 length equals 17 residues. Germline CDR1 is SGHRS and CDR2 is YFSETQ. The ends lost 5 bases at V and 1 base at J; junction bases unmatched: 6. CDR3 nucleotides: TGCGCCAGCAGGCCCGGGACTAGCGGGAGTGGCACAGATACGCAGTATTTT. It is translated as CASRPGTSGSGTDTQYF.

V gene TRBV5-3 combines with J gene TRBJ1-6; tentative D call: TRBD1 (5 bases). TRBV5-3 is an open reading frame whose function is uncertain. This CDR3 spans 15 amino acids. Trimming pared 8 bases from V and 3 bases from J, leaving 15 bases between. CDR3 protein: CASPGGGNYNSPLHF. CDR3 nucleotides: TGTGCCAGCCCCGGGGGAGGAAACTATAATTCACCCCTCCACTTT.

This sequence joins TRBV18 and TRBJ1-5; D is possibly TRBD1 (6 bases). Germline loops: CDR1 KGHSH, CDR2 LQKENI. V was pared by 3 bases and J by 0 bases, with 12 bases between. The CDR3 totals 16 residues. CDR3 coding DNA: TGTGCCAGCTCACCTTTCAACAGGGATAGCAATCAGCCCCAGCATTTT. The encoded protein is CASSPFNRDSNQPQHF.

The rearrangement uses TRBV6-4 and TRBJ2-5; 8 nucleotides align to TRBD1. CDR1 and CDR2 from the germline V gene are MRHNA and SNTAGT. This CDR3 is 15 amino acids long. J gave up 5 bases and V 3 bases, and 8 bases lay outside the gene matches. The CDR3 DNA reads TGTGCCAGCAGTGAAGCGGCAGGGGGCGTGGAGACCCAGTACTTC. Residues: CASSEAAGGVETQYF.

The gene calls are TRBV4-1 and TRBJ1-2, with D possibly matching TRBD1 (6 bases). Germline V gene data show CDR1 as MGHRA and CDR2 as YSYEKL. The CDR3 totals 17 residues. The V gene lost 0 bases and the J gene lost 8 bases, with 22 bases spanning the gap. The DNA of the CDR3 is TGCGCCAGCAGCCAAGAACAGGGAATACTCCACCCTTTAGGCTACACCTTC. It encodes CASSQEQGILHPLGYTF.

CDR3 coding DNA: TGTGCCAGCACTCCGGGACAGGGGCCGAATCAGCCCCAGCATTTT. Translated, it gives CASTPGQGPNQPQHF. The chain joins TRBV6-1 to TRBJ1-5, with 10 bases identical to TRBD1. Germline assignment: CDR1 MNHNS and CDR2 SASEGT. The CDR3 covers 15 residues. The V gene end was trimmed by 7 bases and the J gene end by 4 bases; junction bases not matched to a gene: 7.

This clone was picked up a small number of times. V gene TRBV5-1 combines with J gene TRBJ1-1; 7 nucleotides agree with TRBD1. Unmatched junction bases numbered 7, after V lost 0 bases and J lost 8 bases. Per the germline V gene, CDR1 is SGHRS and CDR2 is YFSETQ. The CDR3 is 14 amino acids. Written as DNA, the CDR3 is TGCGCCAGCAGCTTGGGGGTTGAGGGGGCAGAAGCTTTCTTT. Residues: CASSLGVEGAEAFF.

This clone was seen a single time. The chain couples TRBV11-2 to TRBJ2-7, with 9 bases matching TRBD1. V trimming: 7 bases; J trimming: 3 bases; junction bases outside the gene matches: 10. CDR3 length equals 15 residues. Germline CDR1 reads SGHAT; CDR2 reads FQNNGV. CDR3 in amino acids: CASTLWGQGVYEQYF. As DNA, the CDR3 is TGTGCCAGCACCCTATGGGGACAGGGAGTCTACGAGCAGTACTTC.

The chain carries TRBV6-1 and TRBJ2-5; tentatively, D is TRBD2 (6 bases). This CDR3 is 12 amino acids long. CDR1 MNHNS and CDR2 SASEGT come from the germline V gene. V shed 3 bases and J shed 13 bases, with 15 bases lying between them. This CDR3 reads CASSENRDWGYF. CDR3 coding DNA: TGTGCCAGCAGTGAGAACCGGGACTGGGGGTACTTC.

This chain links TRBV30 with TRBJ1-2, with D uncertain. Germline loops: CDR1 GTSNPN, CDR2 SVGIG (reference sequence). V shed 1 base and J shed 4 bases, with 19 bases lying between them. The CDR3 runs to 16 residues. CDR3 bases: TGTGCCTGGAGTGACCCAGGCCCTGACCCTACCTATGGCTACACCTTC. Its translation: CAWSDPGPDPTYGYTF.

V gene TRBV7-6 combines with J gene TRBJ1-1; D is undetermined. V was cut by 2 bases and J by 5 bases, with 12 bases left in between. This CDR3 is 14 amino acids long. Germline assignment: CDR1 SGHVS and CDR2 FNYEAQ. CDR3 protein: CASSLSRSSTEAFF. The CDR3 DNA reads as TGTGCCAGCAGCTTATCTAGGTCGAGTACTGAAGCTTTCTTT.